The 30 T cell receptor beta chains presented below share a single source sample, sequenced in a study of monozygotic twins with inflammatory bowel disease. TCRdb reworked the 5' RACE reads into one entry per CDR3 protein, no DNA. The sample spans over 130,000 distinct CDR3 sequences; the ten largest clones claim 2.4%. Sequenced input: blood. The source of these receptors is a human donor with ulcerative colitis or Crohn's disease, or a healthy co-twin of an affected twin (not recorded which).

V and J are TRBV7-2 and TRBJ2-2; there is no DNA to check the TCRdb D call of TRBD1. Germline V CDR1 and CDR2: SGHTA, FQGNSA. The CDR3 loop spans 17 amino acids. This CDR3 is CASSFRGGASSAGELFF.

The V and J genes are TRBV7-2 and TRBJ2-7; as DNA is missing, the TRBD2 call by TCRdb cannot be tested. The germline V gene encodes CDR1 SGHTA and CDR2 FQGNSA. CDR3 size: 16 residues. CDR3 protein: CASSLVSGTLSYEQYF.

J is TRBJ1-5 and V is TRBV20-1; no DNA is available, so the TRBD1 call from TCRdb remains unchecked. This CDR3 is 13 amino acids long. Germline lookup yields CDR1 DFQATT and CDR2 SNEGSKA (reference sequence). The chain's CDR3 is CSAKNRGDQPQHF.

CDR3 loop: CASSKQGAGDSPLHF. The gene calls are TRBV5-1 and TRBJ1-6; TCRdb's D gene call, TRBD1, goes unchecked for lack of DNA. CDR3 length: 15 residues. Germline V gene lookup returns CDR1 SGHRS and CDR2 YFSETQ.

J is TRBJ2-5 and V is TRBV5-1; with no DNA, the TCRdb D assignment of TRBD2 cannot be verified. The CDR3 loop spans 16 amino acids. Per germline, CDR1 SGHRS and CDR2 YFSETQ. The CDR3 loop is CASSLEGGVSQETQYF.

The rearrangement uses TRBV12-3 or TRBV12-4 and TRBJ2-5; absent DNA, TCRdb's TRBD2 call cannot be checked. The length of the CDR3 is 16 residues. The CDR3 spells CASSWGSGSFRETQYF.

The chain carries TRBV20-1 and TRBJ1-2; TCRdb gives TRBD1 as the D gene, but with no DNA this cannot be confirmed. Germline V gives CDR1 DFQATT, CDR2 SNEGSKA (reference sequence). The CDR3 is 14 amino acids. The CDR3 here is CSARIRTGNYGYTF.

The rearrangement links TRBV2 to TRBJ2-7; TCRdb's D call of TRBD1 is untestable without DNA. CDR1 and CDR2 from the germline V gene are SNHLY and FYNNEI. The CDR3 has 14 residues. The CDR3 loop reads CASSFDRRSYEQYF. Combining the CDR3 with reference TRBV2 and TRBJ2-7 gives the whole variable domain EPEVTQTPSHQVTQMGQEVILRCVPISNHLYFYWYRQILGQKVEFLVSFYNNEISEKSEIFDDQFSVERPDGSNFTLKIRSTKLEDSAMYFCASSFDRRSYEQYFGPGTRLTVT.

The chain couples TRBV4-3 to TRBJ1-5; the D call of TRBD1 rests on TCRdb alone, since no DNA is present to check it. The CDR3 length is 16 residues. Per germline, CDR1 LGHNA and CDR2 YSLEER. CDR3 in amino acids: CASSQYLGRGLGSQHF.

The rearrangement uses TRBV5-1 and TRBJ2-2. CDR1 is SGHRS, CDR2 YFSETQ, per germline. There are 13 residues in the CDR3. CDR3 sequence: CASSLVLAGELFF.

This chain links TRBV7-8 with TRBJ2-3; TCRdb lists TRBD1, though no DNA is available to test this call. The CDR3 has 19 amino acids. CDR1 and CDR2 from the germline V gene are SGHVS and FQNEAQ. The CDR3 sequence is CASSSTFGGRPGSTDTQYF.

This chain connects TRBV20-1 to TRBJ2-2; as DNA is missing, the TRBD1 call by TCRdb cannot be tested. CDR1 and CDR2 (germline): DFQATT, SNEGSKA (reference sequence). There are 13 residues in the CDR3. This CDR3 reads CSARDRGTGELFF.

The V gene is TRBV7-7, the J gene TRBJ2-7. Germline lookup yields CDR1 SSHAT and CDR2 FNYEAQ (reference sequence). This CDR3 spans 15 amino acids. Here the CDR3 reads CASSSGHGYSYEQYF.

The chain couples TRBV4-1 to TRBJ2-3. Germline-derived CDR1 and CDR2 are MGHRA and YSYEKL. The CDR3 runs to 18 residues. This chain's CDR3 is CASSRRSGPRSPTDTQYF.

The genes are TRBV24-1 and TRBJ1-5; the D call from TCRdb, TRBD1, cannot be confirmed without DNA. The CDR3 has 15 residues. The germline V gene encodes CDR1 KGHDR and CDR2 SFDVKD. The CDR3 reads CATRPGPNSNQPQHF.

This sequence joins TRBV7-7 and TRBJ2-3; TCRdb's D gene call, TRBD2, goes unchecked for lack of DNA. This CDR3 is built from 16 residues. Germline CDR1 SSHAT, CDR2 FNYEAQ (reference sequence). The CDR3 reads CASSLGSGGPTDTQYF.

CDR3 residues: CASSLLQGGTGELFF. The rearrangement joins TRBV7-9 to TRBJ2-2; TCRdb returns TRBD1, unconfirmable since there is no DNA. CDR1 and CDR2 (germline): SEHNR, FQNEAQ (reference sequence). The CDR3 contains 15 residues. The whole variable domain, filled in from reference TRBV7-9 and TRBJ2-2, reads DTGVSQNPRHKITKRGQNVTFRCDPISEHNRLYWYRQTLGQGPEFLTYFQNEAQLEKSRLLSDRFSAERPKGSFSTLEIQRTEQGDSAMYLCASSLLQGGTGELFFGEGSRLTVL.

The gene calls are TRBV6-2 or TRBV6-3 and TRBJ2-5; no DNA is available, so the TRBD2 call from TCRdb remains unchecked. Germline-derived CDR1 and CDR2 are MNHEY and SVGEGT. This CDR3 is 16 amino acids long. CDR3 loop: CASQRTSGASQETQYF.

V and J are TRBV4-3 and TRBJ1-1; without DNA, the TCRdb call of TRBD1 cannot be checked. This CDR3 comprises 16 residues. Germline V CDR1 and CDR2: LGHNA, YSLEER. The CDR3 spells CASSQVVGSGDTEAFF.

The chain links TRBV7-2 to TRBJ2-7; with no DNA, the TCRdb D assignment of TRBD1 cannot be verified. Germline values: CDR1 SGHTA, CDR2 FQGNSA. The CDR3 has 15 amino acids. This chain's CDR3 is CASSSPGQGIYEQYF.

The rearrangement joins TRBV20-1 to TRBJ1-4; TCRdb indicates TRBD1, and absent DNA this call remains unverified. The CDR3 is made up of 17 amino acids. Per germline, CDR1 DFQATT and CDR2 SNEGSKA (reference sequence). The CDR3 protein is CSASTGGPIRYGEKLFF.

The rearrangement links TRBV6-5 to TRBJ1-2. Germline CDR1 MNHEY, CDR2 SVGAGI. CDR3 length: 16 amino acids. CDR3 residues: CASSSGRRGVSYGYTF.

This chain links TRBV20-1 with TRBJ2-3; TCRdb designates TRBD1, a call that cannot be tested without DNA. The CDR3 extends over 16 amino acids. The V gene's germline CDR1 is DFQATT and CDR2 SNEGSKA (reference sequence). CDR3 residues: CSARTGDPSSTDTQYF.

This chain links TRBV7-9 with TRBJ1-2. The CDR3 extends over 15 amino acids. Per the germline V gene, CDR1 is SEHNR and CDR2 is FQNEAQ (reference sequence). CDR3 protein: CASSQTSGKDYGYTF.

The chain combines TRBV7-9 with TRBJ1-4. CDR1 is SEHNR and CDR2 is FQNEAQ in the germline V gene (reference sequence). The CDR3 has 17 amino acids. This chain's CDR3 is CASSLVGSTATNEKLFF.

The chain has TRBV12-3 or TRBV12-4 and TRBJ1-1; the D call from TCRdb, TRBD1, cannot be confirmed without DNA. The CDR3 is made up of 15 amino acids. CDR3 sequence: CASSPRTGTNTDAFF.

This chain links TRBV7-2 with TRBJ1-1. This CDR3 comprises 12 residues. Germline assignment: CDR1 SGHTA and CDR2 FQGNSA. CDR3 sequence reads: CASSLTRDEAFF.

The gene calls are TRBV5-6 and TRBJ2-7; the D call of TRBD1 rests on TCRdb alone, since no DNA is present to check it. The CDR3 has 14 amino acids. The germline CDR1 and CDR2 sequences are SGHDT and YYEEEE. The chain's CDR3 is CASRSTGRTYEQYF.

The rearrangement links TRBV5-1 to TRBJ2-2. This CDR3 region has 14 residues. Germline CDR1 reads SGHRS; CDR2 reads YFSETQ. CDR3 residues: CASSFIGSAGELFF. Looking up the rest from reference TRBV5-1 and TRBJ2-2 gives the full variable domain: KAGVTQTPRYLIKTRGQQVTLSCSPISGHRSVSWYQQTPGQGLQFLFEYFSETQRNKGNFPGRFSGRQFSNSRSEMNVSTLELGDSALYLCASSFIGSAGELFFGEGSRLTVL.

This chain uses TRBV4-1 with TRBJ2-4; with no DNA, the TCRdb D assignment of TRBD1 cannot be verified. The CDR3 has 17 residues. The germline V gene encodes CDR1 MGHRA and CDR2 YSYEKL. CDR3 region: CASSQTRLSGGKNIQYF.